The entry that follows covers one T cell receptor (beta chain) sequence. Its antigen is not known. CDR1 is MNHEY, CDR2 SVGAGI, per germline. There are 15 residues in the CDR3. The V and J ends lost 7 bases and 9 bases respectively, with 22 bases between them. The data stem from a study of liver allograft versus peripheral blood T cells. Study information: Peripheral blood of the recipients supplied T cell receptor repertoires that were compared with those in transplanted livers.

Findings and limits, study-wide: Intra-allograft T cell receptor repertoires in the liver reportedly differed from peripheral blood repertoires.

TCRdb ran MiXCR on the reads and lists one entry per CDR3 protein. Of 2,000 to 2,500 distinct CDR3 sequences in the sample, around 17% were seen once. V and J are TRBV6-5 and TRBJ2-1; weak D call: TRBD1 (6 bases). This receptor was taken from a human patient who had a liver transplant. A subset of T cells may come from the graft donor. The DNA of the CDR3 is TGTGCCAGCACGGACAGCTTCGGACCCCTCGTTGAGCAGTTCTTC. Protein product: CASTDSFGPLVEQFF.